These 27 T cell receptor beta chains originate from one sample sequenced in a study of blood T cell repertoires in COVID-19. Clones were read by immunoSEQ multiplex PCR, and TCRdb kept only the in-frame ones, dropping some. In the table there are some 280,000 clones, over 75% of which are singletons. The sample consisted of peripheral blood. The receptors shown here come from a woman in her fifties or sixties with acute or convalescent COVID-19.

V usage is TRBV3-1 (or the pseudogene TRBV3-2) and J usage is TRBJ2-3, with 7 bases aligning to TRBD2. The V gene's germline CDR1 is LGHDT and CDR2 YNNKEL (reference sequence). The junction had 1 base not matched to a gene; V was cut back by 8 bases and J by 2 bases. CDR3 length: 12 amino acids. Here the CDR3 DNA reads TGTGCCAGCCGGGGGGTCACAGATACGCAGTATTTT. This encodes CASRGVTDTQYF.

The chain couples TRBV18 to TRBJ2-1, with 11 nucleotides matching TRBD2. V lost 3 bases, J lost 5 bases, and 3 bases stayed unmatched. The germline gives CDR1 KGHSH, CDR2 LQKENI. This CDR3 has 15 residues. CDR3 protein: CASSPVSGGDNEQFF. The CDR3 DNA follows: TGTGCCAGCTCACCCGTTAGCGGGGGGGACAATGAGCAGTTCTTC.

The sample holds one count of this clone. The genes are TRBV4-2 and TRBJ2-7; possibly TRBD2 for D (5 bases). The CDR3 has 16 residues. Germline CDR1 and CDR2: LGHNA and YNFKEQ. V lost 2 bases, J lost 6 bases, and 20 bases lay in between. The CDR3 sequence: CASSQRSPPGKGEQYF. The CDR3 DNA reads as TGTGCCAGCAGCCAAAGAAGCCCCCCCGGGAAAGGCGAGCAGTACTTC.

With respect to this clone: Other DNA sequences of this sample code for an identical CDR3. V and J are TRBV2 and TRBJ1-1, with 7 positions matching TRBD1. The V gene's germline CDR1 is SNHLY and CDR2 FYNNEI. V dropped 2 bases and J dropped 2; count of bases not matched to a gene: 2. The CDR3 loop spans 14 amino acids. The CDR3 is CASSEQGVNTEAFF. The DNA of the CDR3 is TGTGCCAGCAGTGAACAGGGGGTTAACACTGAAGCTTTCTTT.

CDR3 protein: CASSLTASGRNEQFF. As DNA, the CDR3 is TGTGCCAGCAGTCTCACTGCTAGCGGGAGGAATGAGCAGTTCTTC. The chain couples TRBV7-3 to TRBJ2-1, with 11 bases aligning to TRBD2. CDR3 length equals 15 residues. CDR1 and CDR2 from the germline V gene are SGHTA and FQGTGA. J lost 7 bases, V lost 6 bases, and 8 bases had no gene match.

This chain connects TRBV3-1 (or the pseudogene TRBV3-2) to TRBJ1-2, with 8 bases lining up with TRBD1. The CDR3 runs 14 residues. The germline CDR1 and CDR2 sequences are LGHDT and YNNKEL (reference sequence). V lost 4 bases to trimming and J lost 7 bases; unmatched junction nucleotides: 8. Written as DNA, the CDR3 is TGTGCCAGCAGCCCAGGGGGCTACGCGACTGGCTACACCTTC. It specifies CASSPGGYATGYTF.

Comments on this clone: At one end, the junction sequence differs from germline, possibly due to a read error. The chain employs TRBV28 and TRBJ2-5, with 8 bases aligning to TRBD1. Germline V lookup: CDR1 MDHEN, CDR2 SYDVKM. The CDR3 sequence is 15 residues long. CDR3 in DNA: TGTGCCAGCAGCTTATTCGGACAGGGCGACGAGACCCAGTACTTC. It translates to CASSLFGQGDETQYF. The full variable domain, in which reference TRBV28 and TRBJ2-5 provide the parts outside the CDR3, is DVKVTQSSRYLVKRTGEKVFLECVQDMDHENMFWYRQDPGLGLRLIYFSYDVKMKEKGDIPEGYSVSREKKERFSLILESASTNQTSMYLCASSLFGQGDETQYFGPGTRLLVL.

The chain joins TRBV2 to TRBJ2-7, with a weak D call TRBD1 (5 bases). This CDR3 has 17 amino acids. Trimming shortened V by 6 bases and J by 5 bases, and 26 bases separated the two germline ends. Per germline, CDR1 SNHLY and CDR2 FYNNEI. CDR3 protein: CASRAPVGHTSIHEQYF. The CDR3 nucleotides are TGTGCCAGCAGAGCCCCGGTGGGGCATACATCCATCCACGAGCAGTACTTC.

The chain is built from TRBV7-8 and TRBJ2-7; D may be TRBD1 (6 bases). The germline CDR1 and CDR2 sequences are SGHVS and FQNEAQ. The CDR3 has 16 amino acids. V was clipped by 6 bases and J by 3 bases, with 21 bases between them. CDR3 in DNA: TGTGCCAGCAGTCCTACCCCGGGACAAATCTACTACGAGCAGTACTTC. It yields the protein CASSPTPGQIYYEQYF.

V is TRBV5-4 and J is TRBJ2-3; 11 nucleotides match TRBD2. The CDR3 is 13 amino acids. V lost 3 bases to trimming and J lost 9 bases; unmatched junction nucleotides: 3. From germline, CDR1 is SGHNT and CDR2 YYREEE (reference sequence). The CDR3 is CASSSLAGGTQYF. CDR3 coding DNA: TGTGCCAGCAGCTCCTTAGCGGGAGGGACGCAGTATTTT.

In the case of this clone: This same CDR3 is encoded by further DNA sequences in the sample. The rearrangement links TRBV29-1 to TRBJ1-1; TRBD1 agrees at 7 bases. Trimming at V came to 5 bases and at J to 1 base, leaving 1 base not matched to a gene. The CDR3 consists of 12 residues. Germline V gene lookup returns CDR1 SQVTM and CDR2 ANQGSEA. CDR3 residues: CSVRTGNTEAFF. The CDR3 nucleotides are TGCAGCGTTCGGACAGGGAACACTGAAGCTTTCTTT.

The V call is TRBV4-3, the J call TRBJ2-2; 9 positions match TRBD1. Germline CDR1 is LGHNA and CDR2 is YSLEER. V lost 11 bases, J lost 4 bases, and 8 bases stayed unmatched. The CDR3 length is 14 residues. The CDR3 reads CAGRQGVGTGELFF. DNA of the CDR3: TGCGCCGGCCGACAGGGGGTAGGCACCGGGGAGCTGTTTTTT.

The chain has TRBV27 and TRBJ2-5; TRBD2 matches 7 bases. The CDR3 is made up of 14 amino acids. Germline values: CDR1 MNHEY, CDR2 SMNVEV (reference sequence). V lost 7 bases and J lost 2; bases outside the gene matches: 7. The CDR3 coding sequence is TGTGCCAGCAAACAGAGCGGGGTACAAGAGACCCAGTACTTC. This translates into CASKQSGVQETQYF.

This chain links TRBV28 with TRBJ1-2; perhaps TRBD1 as D (6 bases). The CDR3 runs to 14 residues. V was trimmed by 7 bases and J by 4 bases, leaving 16 bases between them. CDR1 MDHEN and CDR2 SYDVKM come from the germline V gene. CDR3 sequence reads: CASTSTGLGYGYTF. The CDR3 coding sequence is TGTGCCAGCACGTCGACAGGTTTGGGCTATGGCTACACCTTC.

This clone was seen more than once but under ten times. V usage is TRBV2 and J usage is TRBJ2-7; TRBD1 matches at 8 bases. This CDR3 has 15 residues. V lost 8 bases and J lost 0; bases outside the gene matches: 9. From germline, CDR1 is SNHLY and CDR2 FYNNEI. CDR3 in DNA: TGTGCCAGCGGGGGAGGACAGGGACTCTCCTACGAGCAGTACTTC. As protein: CASGGGQGLSYEQYF.

The J gene is TRBJ2-1, the V gene TRBV27, with 12 bases aligning to TRBD2. CDR1 and CDR2 from the germline V gene are MNHEY and SMNVEV (reference sequence). Losses at the gene ends were 2 bases for V and 0 bases for J; bases not matched to a gene: 11. This CDR3 region has 20 residues. CDR3 loop: CASSLTGLAGRIGSYNEQFF. As DNA, the CDR3 is TGTGCCAGCAGTTTAACGGGACTAGCGGGTCGGATCGGCTCCTACAATGAGCAGTTCTTC.

This chain links TRBV7-2 with TRBJ2-1, with TRBD2 matching 12 bases. V lost 5 bases, J lost 8 bases, and 13 bases stayed unmatched. The CDR3 runs 17 residues. Looked up from germline, CDR1 is SGHTA and CDR2 is FQGNSA. CDR3 coding DNA: TGTGCCAGCAGCCCTCGACTAGCGGGAGCTGGCTGGGATGAGCAGTTCTTC. It encodes CASSPRLAGAGWDEQFF. Drawing the rest from reference TRBV7-2 and TRBJ2-1, the complete variable domain is GAGVSQSPSNKVTEKGKDVELRCDPISGHTALYWYRQSLGQGLEFLIYFQGNSAPDKSGLPSDRFSAERTGGSVSTLTIQRTQQEDSAVYLCASSPRLAGAGWDEQFFGPGTRLTVL.

For this clone: This sample includes further DNA sequences coding for the same CDR3. This chain connects TRBV11-3 to TRBJ1-6; 10 bases line up with TRBD1. Germline lookup yields CDR1 SGHNT and CDR2 YENEEA. This CDR3 has 14 amino acids. V lost 3 bases and J lost 7; bases outside the gene matches: 0. Here the CDR3 reads CASSLGQGNSPLHF. The CDR3 DNA sequence: TGTGCCAGCAGCTTGGGACAGGGGAATTCACCCCTCCACTTT.

The CDR3 DNA reads TGTGCCAGCAAGAGTCAAGGGGATGGCTACACCTTC. Translating it yields CASKSQGDGYTF. The gene calls are TRBV6-5 and TRBJ1-2; weak D call: TRBD1 (5 bases). Deletions cut 7 bases from V and 6 bases from J, with 12 bases between. The CDR3 has 12 residues. The germline gives CDR1 MNHEY, CDR2 SVGAGI.

The chain joins TRBV4-2 to TRBJ2-2, with 7 positions matching TRBD1. The length of the CDR3 is 14 residues. Looked up from germline, CDR1 is LGHNA and CDR2 is YNFKEQ. V dropped 4 bases and J dropped 5; count of bases not matched to a gene: 4. CDR3 in amino acids: CASSPTGSTGELFF. CDR3 bases: TGTGCCAGCAGCCCGACAGGGAGTACCGGGGAGCTGTTTTTT.

The CDR3 DNA sequence: TGTGCCAGCAGCCGAGCGGGGGCCCAGTACTTC. Amino acids: CASSRAGAQYF. This chain uses TRBV13 with TRBJ2-5; 8 bases agree with TRBD2. Per germline, CDR1 PRHDT and CDR2 FYEKMQ (reference sequence). The V gene end was trimmed by 5 bases and the J gene end by 9 bases; junction bases not matched to a gene: 2. There are 11 residues in the CDR3. The full variable domain, completed using reference TRBV13 and TRBJ2-5, is AAGVIQSPRHLIKEKRETATLKCYPIPRHDTVYWYQQGPGQDPQFLISFYEKMQSDKGSIPDRFSAQQFSDYHSELNMSSLELGDSALYFCASSRAGAQYFGPGTRLLVL.

Comments on this clone: One end of the junction fails to match germline, which may point to a read error. The chain links TRBV7-7 to TRBJ2-2; 8 bases are a match to TRBD1. The germline gives CDR1 SSHAT, CDR2 FNYEAQ (reference sequence). The CDR3 is 15 residues long. This chain's CDR3 is CASSSGQGNTGELFF. CDR3 nucleotide sequence: TGTGCTAGCAGCTCCGGACAGGGAAACACCGGGGAGCTGTTTTTT.

The chain uses TRBV5-1 and TRBJ2-7, with 7 bases fitting TRBD1. Germline V gene lookup returns CDR1 SGHRS and CDR2 YFSETQ. V lost 0 bases, J lost 1 base, and 1 base stayed unmatched. The CDR3 spans 14 residues. The DNA of the CDR3 is TGCGCCAGCAGCTTGGCGACAGGGTCCTACGAGCAGTACTTC. Its translation: CASSLATGSYEQYF.

The chain combines TRBV23-1 with TRBJ2-7, with a weak D call TRBD1 (5 bases). TRBV23-1 falls under the ORF class, with uncertain function. This CDR3 comprises 14 residues. The ends were cut back, 0 bases at V and 1 base at J, with 7 bases in the middle. The CDR3 protein is CASSQSRQSYEQYF. The CDR3 DNA reads as TGCGCCAGCAGTCAATCCCGACAGTCCTACGAGCAGTACTTC.

This clone was recorded a few times. The genes are TRBV19 and TRBJ1-6; 12 bases line up with TRBD1. The junction had 6 bases not matched to a gene; V was cut back by 3 bases and J by 9 bases. Germline assignment: CDR1 LNHDA and CDR2 SQIVND (reference sequence). This CDR3 is 16 amino acids long. The CDR3 DNA reads TGTGCCAGTAGTATGCGGGGACAGGGGGCTGGTTCACCCCTCCACTTT. Translated, it gives CASSMRGQGAGSPLHF.

The CDR3 DNA sequence: TGTGCCAGCAGTCACCTTAAGCGGGAGACGAACACCGGGGAGCTGTTTTTT. Protein sequence: CASSHLKRETNTGELFF. V usage is TRBV27 and J usage is TRBJ2-2; 8 nucleotides align to TRBD2. Germline CDR1 and CDR2: MNHEY and SMNVEV (reference sequence). The CDR3 runs 17 residues. Germline trimming cut 5 bases from V and 0 bases from J; bases unmatched to any gene: 8.

CDR3 amino acids: CASSFSQGASYGYTF. The CDR3 DNA reads as TGTGCCAGCAGTTTTTCGCAGGGGGCGAGTTATGGCTACACCTTC. The gene calls are TRBV28 and TRBJ1-2; 8 nucleotides match TRBD1. This CDR3 contains 15 residues. CDR1 is MDHEN, CDR2 SYDVKM, per germline. V lost 3 bases and J lost 5; bases outside the gene matches: 8.